Each of the 13 T cell receptor beta chains below was sequenced from the same sample in a study of blood T cell repertoires in COVID-19. Sequencing was performed with immunoSEQ multiplex PCR; in TCRdb, only in-frame clones are kept and a portion is missing. The table includes some 120,000 clones, 85% to 90% detected once. Specimen: peripheral blood. These receptor sequences come from a man aged 60-69 years with acute or convalescent COVID-19.

The rearrangement joins TRBV28 to TRBJ2-1; TRBD2 matches at 10 bases. This CDR3 spans 16 amino acids. Germline assignment: CDR1 MDHEN and CDR2 SYDVKM. V lost 6 bases, J lost 8 bases, and 13 bases stayed unmatched. CDR3 region: CASRAGTSDRRDEQFF. In DNA form, the CDR3 reads TGTGCCAGCAGGGCCGGGACTAGCGACCGACGGGATGAGCAGTTCTTC.

This clone was seen only once. This chain joins TRBV7-8 and TRBJ2-2, with TRBD1 matching over 7 bases. V shed 6 bases, J shed 1 base, and the junction held 5 bases outside the gene matches. Per germline, CDR1 SGHVS and CDR2 FQNEAQ. This CDR3 has 15 residues. The CDR3 DNA is TGTGCCAGCAGTTCGGGACAGATGAACACCGGGGAGCTGTTTTTT. It codes for CASSSGQMNTGELFF. Full variable domain (outside the CDR3, taken from reference TRBV7-8 and TRBJ2-2): GAGVSQSPRYKVAKRGQDVALRCDPISGHVSLFWYQQALGQGPEFLTYFQNEAQLDKSGLPSDRFFAERPEGSVSTLKIQRTQQEDSAVYLCASSSGQMNTGELFFGEGSRLTVL.

V is TRBV4-1 and J is TRBJ2-7; D gene unclear. Germline CDR1 is MGHRA and CDR2 is YSYEKL. The CDR3 has 13 amino acids. Between the trimmed V and J ends, which lost 1 base and 6 bases, there was a span of 10 bases. This CDR3 reads CASSQVAGSEQYF. In nucleotides, the CDR3 is TGCGCCAGCAGCCAAGTAGCTGGAAGCGAGCAGTACTTC.

This clone was detected only once. This chain links TRBV2 with TRBJ2-3, with TRBD1 identical over 9 bases. The CDR3 covers 15 residues. V lost 8 bases, J lost 6 bases, and 12 bases stayed unmatched. The V gene's germline CDR1 is SNHLY and CDR2 FYNNEI. The CDR3 coding sequence is TGTGCCAGCCGAGGGACAGGGTGGCCCCGGGATACGCAGTATTTT. Translation: CASRGTGWPRDTQYF.

The rearrangement joins TRBV7-2 to TRBJ2-7; 9 nucleotides line up with TRBD2. V shed 2 bases, J shed 1 base, and the junction held 12 bases outside the gene matches. The V gene's germline CDR1 is SGHTA and CDR2 FQGNSA. This CDR3 spans 18 amino acids. The CDR3 region has the DNA TGTGCCAGCAGCTTAATTCCAGCGGGAGGCTCAAATTCCTACGAGCAGTACTTC. Translation: CASSLIPAGGSNSYEQYF.

The chain uses TRBV18 and TRBJ1-1, with D possibly being TRBD1 (5 bases). V lost 4 bases and J lost 1, with 10 bases in between. Per the germline V gene, CDR1 is KGHSH and CDR2 is LQKENI. The CDR3 length is 14 residues. The CDR3 region has the DNA TGTGCCAGCTCACGGATTCAGGGGAACACTGAAGCTTTCTTT. Protein: CASSRIQGNTEAFF.

This clone was found a few times. The chain carries TRBV6-4 and TRBJ2-1; 11 bases map to TRBD2. The germline gives CDR1 MRHNA, CDR2 SNTAGT. V was clipped by 6 bases and J by 0 bases; unmatched bases: 7. The CDR3 runs 17 residues. The CDR3 sequence: CASSAGLAVNSYNEQFF. The CDR3 DNA is TGTGCCAGCAGCGCGGGACTAGCGGTGAACTCCTACAATGAGCAGTTCTTC.

The rearrangement uses TRBV4-3 and TRBJ2-2, with TRBD1 matching 8 bases. The V gene's germline CDR1 is LGHNA and CDR2 YSLEER. The V and J ends lost 4 bases and 5 bases, in that order; junction bases with no gene match: 6. CDR3 length: 15 residues. As DNA, the CDR3 is TGCGCCAGCAGCCTTCAGGGGGCCCAGACCGGGGAGCTGTTTTTT. Translating gives CASSLQGAQTGELFF.

This clone has more than one count but fewer than ten. This chain joins TRBV11-2 and TRBJ1-5; D is possibly TRBD1 (6 bases). V dropped 6 bases and J dropped 7 bases, with 13 bases sitting between them. The CDR3 is 13 residues long. Germline V gives CDR1 SGHAT, CDR2 FQNNGV. CDR3 nucleotide sequence: TGTGCCAGCAGTCAGGGGAGGGAACAGCCCCAGCATTTT. Amino acids: CASSQGREQPQHF.

The chain employs TRBV6-5 and TRBJ2-7; D perhaps matches TRBD2 (6 bases). This CDR3 is 14 amino acids long. V was shortened by 2 bases and J by 1 base, with 9 bases between the two germline ends. The germline V gene has CDR1 MNHEY and CDR2 SVGAGI. This CDR3 reads CASSYVGGSYEQYF. The CDR3 nucleotides are TGTGCCAGCAGTTACGTGGGGGGATCCTACGAGCAGTACTTC.

The V call is TRBV18, the J call TRBJ2-3, with 10 bases identical to TRBD2. V shed 3 bases, J shed 4 bases, and the junction held 4 bases outside the gene matches. CDR1 is KGHSH, CDR2 LQKENI, per germline. CDR3 length equals 15 residues. Written as DNA, the CDR3 is TGTGCCAGCTCACCCCTAGCGGGAGTCCCAGATACGCAGTATTTT. Translating gives CASSPLAGVPDTQYF.

DNA of the CDR3: TGTGCCAGCAGTGACCAGCGGGTAGGGACAGATACGCAGTATTTT. Translating it yields CASSDQRVGTDTQYF. The rearrangement uses TRBV28 and TRBJ2-3; the D gene is possibly TRBD2 (6 bases). Germline V gives CDR1 MDHEN, CDR2 SYDVKM. V was trimmed by 5 bases and J by 3 bases, leaving 15 bases between them. This CDR3 is 15 amino acids long.

The chain joins TRBV12-3 or TRBV12-4 to TRBJ2-2, with 8 bases aligning to TRBD1. CDR3 size: 13 residues. V was clipped by 5 bases and J by 9 bases; unmatched bases: 5. CDR3 sequence reads: CASSPGTGRELFF. In DNA, the CDR3 is TGTGCCAGCAGTCCAGGGACAGGCAGGGAGCTGTTTTTT.